Shown below are 32 T cell receptor beta chains from a single sample sequenced in a study of cytomegalovirus exposure and HLA in healthy donors. 13 Jbeta primers and 60 Vbeta primers were used for the PCR. The method was immunoSEQ multiplex PCR; TCRdb's version includes in-frame clones alone and lacks a portion of them. The sample carries over 150,000 clones, 82% recorded once. Sequenced sample: PBMCs. The source is a man aged 50 to 59 in good health and CMV-seropositive.

V gene TRBV29-1 combines with J gene TRBJ2-1; D possibly corresponds to TRBD1 (6 bases). CDR1 is SQVTM, CDR2 ANQGSEA, per germline. CDR3 length: 13 amino acids. The ends were cut back, 6 bases at V and 5 bases at J, with 14 bases in the middle. The CDR3 DNA follows: TGCAGCGTCTTATCCCAGGGGAACAATGAGCAGTTCTTC. Translated, it gives CSVLSQGNNEQFF.

This clone was counted between two and nine times. The gene calls are TRBV19 and TRBJ2-2; TRBD1 matches 7 bases. Germline V gene data show CDR1 as LNHDA and CDR2 as SQIVND (reference sequence). Trimming cost V 2 bases and J 7 bases; bases outside gene matches: 4. The CDR3 has 14 amino acids. CDR3 amino acids: CASSINRGIGELFF. The CDR3 DNA sequence: TGTGCCAGTAGTATAAACAGGGGAATCGGGGAGCTGTTTTTT. The variable domain in full, completed from reference TRBV19 and TRBJ2-2, reads DGGITQSPKYLFRKEGQNVTLSCEQNLNHDAMYWYRQDPGQGLRLIYYSQIVNDFQKGDIAEGYSVSREKKESFPLTVTSAQKNPTAFYLCASSINRGIGELFFGEGSRLTVL.

This sequence joins TRBV19 and TRBJ1-1; D ambiguous. Germline CDR1 LNHDA, CDR2 SQIVND (reference sequence). Trimming shortened V by 2 bases and J by 11 bases, and 12 bases separated the two germline ends. This CDR3 is built from 12 residues. CDR3 sequence: CASSIRPGGAFF. In DNA form, the CDR3 reads TGTGCCAGTAGTATAAGGCCTGGAGGGGCTTTCTTT.

This clone turned up a few times. J is TRBJ2-5 and V is TRBV7-2, with no clear D. From germline, CDR1 is SGHTA and CDR2 FQGNSA. This CDR3 is built from 14 residues. The V end lost 5 bases, the J end lost 4 bases, and 14 bases lay between the germline ends. In nucleotides, the CDR3 is TGTGCCAGCAGCGCCCGCCAGGTTTCAGAGACCCAGTACTTC. Residues: CASSARQVSETQYF.

On this clone: A read error may account for a junction end that differs from germline. This chain uses TRBV7-9 with TRBJ2-7; perhaps TRBD1 as D (5 bases). The germline V gene has CDR1 SEHNR and CDR2 FQNEAQ (reference sequence). The CDR3 runs 13 residues. The CDR3 sequence: CSSRPRDSYEQYF. The CDR3 DNA reads TGTTCCAGCAGACCCAGGGACTCCTACGAGCAGTACTTC.

The gene calls are TRBV28 and TRBJ2-3; 7 positions agree with TRBD2. The CDR3 spans 16 residues. The V segment lost 5 bases and the J segment 1 base; nucleotides outside the gene matches: 9. The germline gives CDR1 MDHEN, CDR2 SYDVKM. In nucleotides, the CDR3 is TGTGCCAGCAGTCCAAATCCTCGGGGGGGCACAGATACGCAGTATTTT. This encodes CASSPNPRGGTDTQYF. Together with reference TRBV28 and TRBJ2-3, the CDR3 gives the full variable domain: DVKVTQSSRYLVKRTGEKVFLECVQDMDHENMFWYRQDPGLGLRLIYFSYDVKMKEKGDIPEGYSVSREKKERFSLILESASTNQTSMYLCASSPNPRGGTDTQYFGPGTRLTVL.

V usage is TRBV6-1 and J usage is TRBJ1-2, with D possibly TRBD1 on 6 matching bases. The V end lost 5 bases, the J end lost 2 bases, and 12 bases lay between the germline ends. Germline lookup yields CDR1 MNHNS and CDR2 SASEGT. The CDR3 contains 14 residues. In DNA form, the CDR3 reads TGTGCCAGCAGTCCCGACAGGCAGAACTATGGCTACACCTTC. This translates into CASSPDRQNYGYTF.

This chain uses TRBV2 with TRBJ1-1; 8 bases fit TRBD1. The CDR3 contains 15 residues. Germline loops: CDR1 SNHLY, CDR2 FYNNEI. The junction had 7 bases not matched to a gene; V was cut back by 6 bases and J by 1 base. Here the CDR3 DNA reads TGTGCCAGCAGCATTTCGGACAGGGAGAACACTGAAGCTTTCTTT. It encodes CASSISDRENTEAFF.

The chain is built from TRBV21-1 and TRBJ2-1; TRBD2, the D gene given by the table, was not confirmed from the DNA. TRBV21-1 is flagged as a pseudogene. The length of the CDR3 is 16 residues. CDR3 nucleotide sequence: TGTGCCAGCACCCCCGGGCTAGCGGACTCCTACAATGAGCAGTTCTTC. Its protein product is CASTPGLADSYNEQFF.

This chain connects TRBV19 to TRBJ2-3; 7 bases are shared with TRBD2. Trimming cost V 3 bases and J 3 bases; bases outside gene matches: 6. Germline V gives CDR1 LNHDA, CDR2 SQIVND (reference sequence). This CDR3 region has 15 residues. CDR3: CASSMILAGTDTQYF. DNA of the CDR3: TGTGCCAGTAGTATGATCTTAGCGGGTACAGATACGCAGTATTTT. The full variable domain, in which reference TRBV19 and TRBJ2-3 provide the parts outside the CDR3, is DGGITQSPKYLFRKEGQNVTLSCEQNLNHDAMYWYRQDPGQGLRLIYYSQIVNDFQKGDIAEGYSVSREKKESFPLTVTSAQKNPTAFYLCASSMILAGTDTQYFGPGTRLTVL.

The J gene is TRBJ2-3, the V gene TRBV18, with D perhaps matching TRBD2 (5 bases). The ends were cut back, 2 bases at V and 0 bases at J, with 9 bases in the middle. The CDR3 runs to 15 residues. CDR1 is KGHSH and CDR2 is LQKENI in the germline V gene. In DNA, the CDR3 is TGTGCCAGCTCACCAACAGCGGCTAGCACAGATACGCAGTATTTT. It translates to CASSPTAASTDTQYF.

The chain couples TRBV5-1 to TRBJ2-5; maybe TRBD1 (5 bases). This CDR3 has 13 residues. Germline CDR1 is SGHRS and CDR2 is YFSETQ. Trimming took 5 bases from V and 1 from J, leaving 9 bases between them. This CDR3 is CASRQGTQETQYF. Here the CDR3 DNA reads TGCGCCAGCAGGCAGGGAACCCAAGAGACCCAGTACTTC.

The J gene is TRBJ2-7, the V gene TRBV5-4; 7 bases map to TRBD1. This CDR3 contains 14 residues. CDR1 SGHNT and CDR2 YYREEE come from the germline V gene (reference sequence). V shed 3 bases and J 4 bases; nucleotides not matched to a gene: 7. In DNA, the CDR3 is TGTGCCAGCAGCTCGAAGGACAGGACGTACGAGCAGTACTTC. Protein sequence: CASSSKDRTYEQYF. Using reference TRBV5-4 and TRBJ2-7 for the parts outside the CDR3, the full variable domain is ETGVTQSPTHLIKTRGQQVTLRCSSQSGHNTVSWYQQALGQGPQFIFQYYREEENGRGNFPPRFSGLQFPNYSSELNVNALELDDSALYLCASSSKDRTYEQYFGPGTRLTVT.

The CDR3 bases are TGTGCCAGTAGTATTACGAGGAGGGATGGCTACACCTTC. Its protein product is CASSITRRDGYTF. This chain links TRBV19 with TRBJ1-2, with D hard to call. The germline gives CDR1 LNHDA, CDR2 SQIVND (reference sequence). CDR3 length equals 13 residues. Trimming cost V 3 bases and J 6 bases, with 11 bases left between them.

This clone was seen a handful of times. The rearrangement links TRBV11-2 to TRBJ2-1; 9 bases are shared with TRBD2. The germline gives CDR1 SGHAT, CDR2 FQNNGV. V was pared by 4 bases and J by 6 bases, with 7 bases of the junction left unmatched. CDR3 length: 15 residues. As DNA, the CDR3 is TGTGCCAGCAGCTCCCGGGGACTAGCAGGCAATGAGCAGTTCTTC. Protein sequence: CASSSRGLAGNEQFF.

V gene TRBV28 combines with J gene TRBJ1-1; a weak D match, TRBD1 (5 bases). Trimming pared 4 bases from V and 7 bases from J, leaving 10 bases between. In germline, CDR1 is MDHEN, CDR2 SYDVKM. The CDR3 is made up of 12 amino acids. CDR3 region: CASSSEGREAFF. The DNA of the CDR3 is TGTGCCAGCAGTTCGGAGGGACGTGAAGCTTTCTTT.

The chain links TRBV11-2 to TRBJ2-1; D not resolved. The CDR3 loop spans 14 amino acids. Per germline, CDR1 SGHAT and CDR2 FQNNGV. V dropped 1 base and J dropped 4 bases, with 8 bases sitting between them. CDR3 sequence reads: CASSLVAGYNEQFF. In nucleotides, the CDR3 is TGTGCCAGCAGCTTAGTTGCAGGTTACAATGAGCAGTTCTTC.

The chain links TRBV7-2 to TRBJ1-2; the D gene is possibly TRBD1 (5 bases). The V end was cut by 0 bases, the J end by 8 bases, with 13 bases between. Germline V gene data show CDR1 as SGHTA and CDR2 as FQGNSA. The CDR3 contains 14 residues. CDR3 DNA: TGTGCCAGCAGCTTAGCAGGGGATTTACCCGGCTACACCTTC. Translating gives CASSLAGDLPGYTF. Together with reference TRBV7-2 and TRBJ1-2, the CDR3 gives the full variable domain: GAGVSQSPSNKVTEKGKDVELRCDPISGHTALYWYRQSLGQGLEFLIYFQGNSAPDKSGLPSDRFSAERTGGSVSTLTIQRTQQEDSAVYLCASSLAGDLPGYTFGSGTRLTVV.

This sequence joins TRBV4-3 and TRBJ2-7; 7 bases are shared with TRBD2. Germline CDR1 is LGHNA and CDR2 is YSLEER. The CDR3 totals 15 residues. Losses at the gene ends were 0 bases for V and 13 bases for J; bases not matched to a gene: 15. Written as DNA, the CDR3 is TGCGCCAGCAGCCAAGATTTCGCGGCGGCGGGAGATCATTACTTC. It translates to CASSQDFAAAGDHYF.

The gene calls are TRBV5-1 and TRBJ1-6; D may be TRBD1 (5 bases). CDR1 SGHRS and CDR2 YFSETQ come from the germline V gene. Trimming removed 4 bases at V and 13 bases at J, with 9 bases between. The CDR3 spans 11 residues. CDR3 coding DNA: TGCGCCAGCAGCCTGGAGGGGCCCCTCCACTTT. Translating gives CASSLEGPLHF. The complete variable domain, with remaining parts taken from reference TRBV5-1 and TRBJ1-6, reads KAGVTQTPRYLIKTRGQQVTLSCSPISGHRSVSWYQQTPGQGLQFLFEYFSETQRNKGNFPGRFSGRQFSNSRSEMNVSTLELGDSALYLCASSLEGPLHFGNGTRLTVT.

CDR3 in amino acids: CASSSGQGASYEQYF. DNA of the CDR3: TGTGCCAGCAGTTCGGGACAGGGGGCTTCCTACGAGCAGTACTTC. The genes are TRBV28 and TRBJ2-7, with TRBD1 matching 12 bases. Germline assignment: CDR1 MDHEN and CDR2 SYDVKM. Trimming removed 4 bases from V and 1 base from J; junction bases left unmatched: 2. The CDR3 has 15 residues.

The chain couples TRBV30 to TRBJ1-4, with D maybe TRBD1 (5 bases). Germline CDR1 and CDR2: GTSNPN and SVGIG (reference sequence). V was clipped by 4 bases and J by 2 bases, with 11 bases between them. The CDR3 runs to 14 residues. The CDR3 DNA reads as TGTGCCTGGAACATCAGGGTTACTAATGAAAAACTGTTTTTT. It is translated as CAWNIRVTNEKLFF.

The gene calls are TRBV29-1 and TRBJ1-2; TRBD1 agrees at 7 bases. In germline, CDR1 is SQVTM, CDR2 ANQGSEA. J was trimmed by 4 bases and V by 6 bases; bases with no gene match: 11. This CDR3 is built from 14 residues. The DNA of the CDR3 is TGCAGCGTAGAGCCGGGACAGAGAGTCTATGGCTACACCTTC. As protein: CSVEPGQRVYGYTF.

This chain connects TRBV28 to TRBJ2-6, with 8 bases aligning to TRBD1. This CDR3 comprises 15 residues. CDR1 and CDR2 from the germline V gene are MDHEN and SYDVKM. The ends lost 7 bases at V and 3 bases at J; junction bases unmatched: 5. Here the CDR3 reads CASTMTGVGANVLTF. CDR3 coding DNA: TGTGCCAGCACCATGACAGGGGTTGGGGCCAACGTCCTGACTTTC.

This chain joins TRBV6-5 and TRBJ2-3; D is ambiguous. Germline V gene data show CDR1 as MNHEY and CDR2 as SVGAGI. CDR3 length: 14 residues. Trimming took 5 bases from V and 5 from J, leaving 14 bases between them. The CDR3 coding sequence is TGTGCCAGCAGTCCCACGGGTAACGGAGATACGCAGTATTTT. Encoded protein: CASSPTGNGDTQYF.

V usage is TRBV19 and J usage is TRBJ2-7; TRBD1 matches 7 bases. Losses at the gene ends were 4 bases for V and 3 bases for J; bases not matched to a gene: 9. The CDR3 spans 15 residues. Germline assignment: CDR1 LNHDA and CDR2 SQIVND (reference sequence). CDR3 residues: CASSSRTGGVYEQYF. The CDR3, as DNA: TGTGCCAGTAGTAGCCGGACAGGTGGGGTCTACGAGCAGTACTTC.

The chain carries TRBV30 and TRBJ1-1; TRBD1 matches at 7 bases. The CDR3 sequence is 13 residues long. J gave up 1 base and V 7 bases, and 6 bases lay outside the gene matches. Germline CDR1 is GTSNPN and CDR2 is SVGIG (reference sequence). In DNA, the CDR3 is TGTGCCTTGACAGGGAGGTGGAACACTGAAGCTTTCTTT. Residues: CALTGRWNTEAFF.

The chain joins TRBV10-3 to TRBJ1-5; 7 nucleotides agree with TRBD1. Trimming removed 5 bases from V and 3 bases from J; junction bases left unmatched: 7. This CDR3 has 15 amino acids. CDR1 and CDR2 (germline): ENHRY, SYGVKD. CDR3 nucleotides: TGTGCCATCAGTACATATGGGACAGACAATCAGCCCCAGCATTTT. Protein: CAISTYGTDNQPQHF.

This clone was found a few times. This rearrangement joins TRBV7-2 to TRBJ1-2; 10 bases are shared with TRBD1. The V and J ends lost 4 bases and 3 bases, in that order; junction bases with no gene match: 2. Germline loops: CDR1 SGHTA, CDR2 FQGNSA. The CDR3 runs 14 residues. The CDR3 protein is CASSSGTGDYGYTF. For the CDR3, the DNA is TGTGCCAGCAGCTCCGGGACAGGGGACTATGGCTACACCTTC. The whole variable domain, remainder taken from reference TRBV7-2 and TRBJ1-2, is GAGVSQSPSNKVTEKGKDVELRCDPISGHTALYWYRQSLGQGLEFLIYFQGNSAPDKSGLPSDRFSAERTGGSVSTLTIQRTQQEDSAVYLCASSSGTGDYGYTFGSGTRLTVV.

A remark on this clone: The same CDR3 also results from other DNA sequences found in this sample. The CDR3 region has the DNA TGCGCCAGCAGCTTGGCCGGCCGGGGTGAGACCCAGTACTTC. Encoded protein: CASSLAGRGETQYF. The chain carries TRBV5-1 and TRBJ2-5; perhaps TRBD2 as D (5 bases). The CDR3 contains 14 residues. The V gene's germline CDR1 is SGHRS and CDR2 YFSETQ. The V end was cut by 0 bases, the J end by 5 bases, with 11 bases between.

The rearrangement joins TRBV19 to TRBJ2-7, with 7 bases that match TRBD2. CDR3 length: 14 residues. V trimming: 2 bases; J trimming: 2 bases; junction bases outside the gene matches: 3. Germline V lookup: CDR1 LNHDA, CDR2 SQIVND (reference sequence). The CDR3 region is CASSIRLAAYEQYF. DNA of the CDR3: TGTGCCAGTAGTATACGGCTAGCGGCCTACGAGCAGTACTTC.

The gene calls are TRBV7-9 and TRBJ2-6, with a tentative D call TRBD1 (5 bases). Trimming shortened V by 4 bases and J by 0 bases, and 13 bases separated the two germline ends. This CDR3 region has 17 residues. CDR1 and CDR2 from the germline V gene are SEHNR and FQNEAQ (reference sequence). CDR3 protein: CASSSTVPTSGANVLTF. For the CDR3, the DNA is TGTGCCAGCAGCTCGACAGTCCCAACCTCTGGGGCCAACGTCCTGACTTTC. The full variable domain, in which reference TRBV7-9 and TRBJ2-6 provide the parts outside the CDR3, is DTGVSQNPRHKITKRGQNVTFRCDPISEHNRLYWYRQTLGQGPEFLTYFQNEAQLEKSRLLSDRFSAERPKGSFSTLEIQRTEQGDSAMYLCASSSTVPTSGANVLTFGAGSRLTVL.